This T cell receptor (beta chain) was captured by sequencing in a study of blood T cell repertoires in COVID-19. Study summary: COVID-19 samples from acute and convalescent phases originated in the United States, Italy and Spain.

Only in-frame clones appear in the TCRdb table, and some are missing; sequencing was by immunoSEQ multiplex PCR. This table has approximately 38,000 clones, 75% to 95% appearing once. The sequenced sample was peripheral blood. The receptor comes from a woman of 80 years or more with acute or convalescent COVID-19.

CDR3 loop: CASSPALGAGGYTF. In DNA, the CDR3 is TGTGCCAGCAGCCCCGCCCTGGGGGCAGGTGGCTACACCTTC. The chain couples TRBV5-6 to TRBJ1-2, with D perhaps TRBD1 (6 bases). V lost 4 bases, J lost 7 bases, and 17 bases lay in between. The CDR3 loop spans 14 amino acids. The germline V gene encodes CDR1 SGHDT and CDR2 YYEEEE.